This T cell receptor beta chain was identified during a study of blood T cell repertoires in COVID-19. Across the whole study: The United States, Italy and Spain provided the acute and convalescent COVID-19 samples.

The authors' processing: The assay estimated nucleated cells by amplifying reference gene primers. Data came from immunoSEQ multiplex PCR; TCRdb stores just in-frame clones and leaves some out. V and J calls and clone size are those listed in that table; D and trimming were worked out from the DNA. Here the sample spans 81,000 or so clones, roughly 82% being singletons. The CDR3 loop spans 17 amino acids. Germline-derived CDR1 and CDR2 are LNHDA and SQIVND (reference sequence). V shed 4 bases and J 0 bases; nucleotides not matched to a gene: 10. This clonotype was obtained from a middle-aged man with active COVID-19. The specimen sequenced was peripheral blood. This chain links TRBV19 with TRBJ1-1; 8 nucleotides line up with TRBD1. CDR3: CASSRSGGASLNTEAFF. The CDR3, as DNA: TGTGCCAGTAGTAGGTCAGGGGGCGCGAGTCTGAACACTGAAGCTTTCTTT. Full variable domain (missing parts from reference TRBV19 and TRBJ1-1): DGGITQSPKYLFRKEGQNVTLSCEQNLNHDAMYWYRQDPGQGLRLIYYSQIVNDFQKGDIAEGYSVSREKKESFPLTVTSAQKNPTAFYLCASSRSGGASLNTEAFFGQGTRLTVV.